The table lists the clone carrying this T cell receptor (beta chain) with a few counts. Its matching antigen is unknown. The data are from a study of CD8+ T cells in alopecia areata. General study results and limits: Higher clonality and more expanded CD8+ clones appeared in lesional than normal scalp.

The treatment denotes: oral pan-JAK inhibitor, 5-10 mg twice daily. Both peripheral blood and punch biopsies of lesional scalp skin were obtained from patients who had alopecia areata. Following RNA extraction, reverse transcription yielded cDNA that acted as the sequencing template. The assay was immunoSEQ multiplex PCR, and TCRdb's table has in-frame clones only and misses some. The sample consists of approximately 160,000 clones, approximately 57% of them appearing once. Unmatched junction bases numbered 5, after V lost 1 base and J lost 1 base. Germline loops: CDR1 LGHNA, CDR2 YNFKEQ. CDR3 length: 16 amino acids.

The material sequenced was CD4+ T cells sorted from blood, taken at week 24, from a patient treated with tofacitinib. The sequence was obtained from a human donor with alopecia areata. The chain recombines TRBV4-2 with TRBJ2-5, with 8 positions matching TRBD2. The CDR3 coding sequence is TGTGCCAGCAGCCAAGTATTCGGGGGGGCCCAAGAGACCCAGTACTTC. This codes for CASSQVFGGAQETQYF.